The 5 T cell receptor beta chains below all came from one sample that was sequenced in a study of beta chain features in type 1 diabetes. Expressed TCRB transcripts were sequenced, since all the RNA that had been isolated was reverse transcribed. Method: immunoSEQ multiplex PCR; TCRdb's copy keeps in-frame clones and lacks some. The sample comprises more than 150,000 clones, less than 9.5% of which are singletons, and approximately 2.2% rests with the top ten. The sample comprised central memory CD4+ T cells from blood. The receptor set was obtained from a woman aged 18 to 35 in good health.

The V and J genes are TRBV19 and TRBJ2-4; 11 nucleotides line up with TRBD1. The germline V gene has CDR1 LNHDA and CDR2 SQIVND (reference sequence). V lost 4 bases and J lost 0; bases outside the gene matches: 2. CDR3 length: 16 residues. Here the CDR3 DNA reads TGTGCCAGTAGTACTGGGACAGGGGGAGCCAAAAACATTCAGTACTTC. This translates into CASSTGTGGAKNIQYF.

This clone was detected only a few times. This rearrangement joins TRBV6-5 to TRBJ2-3, with TRBD2 matching 11 bases. The CDR3 length is 16 residues. V lost 4 bases to trimming and J lost 4 bases; unmatched junction nucleotides: 7. CDR1 is MNHEY, CDR2 SVGAGI, per germline. This chain's CDR3 is CASSSALSGGADTQYF. CDR3 nucleotide sequence: TGTGCCAGCAGTTCGGCCCTTAGCGGGGGGGCAGATACGCAGTATTTT.

The chain combines TRBV4-1 with TRBJ2-7; 9 bases agree with TRBD1. The CDR3 has 17 amino acids. Looked up from germline, CDR1 is MGHRA and CDR2 is YSYEKL. Losses at the gene ends were 0 bases for V and 3 bases for J; bases not matched to a gene: 9. As DNA, the CDR3 is TGCGCCAGCAGCCAAGATGCTCCGGGACAGGGTCGCTACGAGCAGTACTTC. Its translation is CASSQDAPGQGRYEQYF.

A few counts support this clone. The chain couples TRBV30 to TRBJ2-5, with D unclear. CDR1 and CDR2 (germline): GTSNPN, SVGIG (reference sequence). The V end was cut by 2 bases, the J end by 1 base, with 8 bases between. This CDR3 contains 13 residues. The CDR3 is CAWSINSQETQYF. DNA for the CDR3: TGTGCCTGGAGTATCAACAGCCAAGAGACCCAGTACTTC.

As concerns this clone: Other DNA sequences in the sample encode the same CDR3. The CDR3 DNA reads TGTGCCAGCAGTGGTCAAGGAGCGGGCACTGAAGCTTTCTTT. It translates to CASSGQGAGTEAFF. The V and J genes are TRBV2 and TRBJ1-1; D is unresolved. Germline CDR1 is SNHLY and CDR2 is FYNNEI. Trimming left V 4 bases short and J 4 bases short, with 13 bases between. This CDR3 has 14 amino acids. Full variable domain (missing parts from reference TRBV2 and TRBJ1-1): EPEVTQTPSHQVTQMGQEVILRCVPISNHLYFYWYRQILGQKVEFLVSFYNNEISEKSEIFDDQFSVERPDGSNFTLKIRSTKLEDSAMYFCASSGQGAGTEAFFGQGTRLTVV.